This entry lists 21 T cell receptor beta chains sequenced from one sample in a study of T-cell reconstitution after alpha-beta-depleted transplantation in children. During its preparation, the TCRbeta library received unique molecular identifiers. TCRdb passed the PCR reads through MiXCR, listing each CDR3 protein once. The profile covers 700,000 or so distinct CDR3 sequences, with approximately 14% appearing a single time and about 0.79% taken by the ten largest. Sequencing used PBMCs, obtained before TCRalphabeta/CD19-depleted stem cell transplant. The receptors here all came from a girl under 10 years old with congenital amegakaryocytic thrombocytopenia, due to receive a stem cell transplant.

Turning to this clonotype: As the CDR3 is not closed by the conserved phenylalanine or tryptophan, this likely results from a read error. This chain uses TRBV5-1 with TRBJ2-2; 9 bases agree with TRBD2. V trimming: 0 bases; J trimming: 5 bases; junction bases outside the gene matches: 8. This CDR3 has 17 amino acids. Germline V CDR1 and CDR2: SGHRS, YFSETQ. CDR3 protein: CASSLEIGGRGTGELFI. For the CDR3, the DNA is TGCGCCAGCAGCTTGGAAATCGGCGGGAGGGGGACCGGGGAGCTGTTTATT.

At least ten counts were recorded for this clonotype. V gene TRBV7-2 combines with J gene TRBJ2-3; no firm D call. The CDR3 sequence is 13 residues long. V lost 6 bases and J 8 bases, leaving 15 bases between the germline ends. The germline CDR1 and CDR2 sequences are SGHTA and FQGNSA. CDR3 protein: CASRSPTAVTQYF. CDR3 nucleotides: TGTGCCAGCAGGAGCCCCACCGCGGTTACGCAGTATTTT.

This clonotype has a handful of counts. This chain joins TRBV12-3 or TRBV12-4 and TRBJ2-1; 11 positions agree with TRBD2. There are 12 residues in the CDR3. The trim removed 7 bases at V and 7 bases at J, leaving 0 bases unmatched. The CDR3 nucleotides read TGTGCCAGCACTAGCGGGAGGAATGAGCAGTTCTTC. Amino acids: CASTSGRNEQFF.

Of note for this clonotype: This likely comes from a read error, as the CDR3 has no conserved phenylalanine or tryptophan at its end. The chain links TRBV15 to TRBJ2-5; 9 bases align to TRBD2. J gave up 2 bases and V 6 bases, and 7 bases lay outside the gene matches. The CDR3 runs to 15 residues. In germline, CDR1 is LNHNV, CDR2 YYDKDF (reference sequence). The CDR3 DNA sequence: TGTGCCACCAGTCTTAGCGGGAGAGGGCAAGAGACCCAGTACTCC. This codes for CATSLSGRGQETQYS.

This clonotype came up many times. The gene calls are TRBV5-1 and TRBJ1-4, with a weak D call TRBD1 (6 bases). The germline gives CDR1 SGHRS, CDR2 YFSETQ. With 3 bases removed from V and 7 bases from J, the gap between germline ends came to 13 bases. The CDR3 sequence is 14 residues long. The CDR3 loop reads CASSWDIRGEKLFF. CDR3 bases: TGCGCCAGCAGCTGGGACATACGGGGTGAAAAACTGTTTTTT. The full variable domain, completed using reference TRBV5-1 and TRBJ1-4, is KAGVTQTPRYLIKTRGQQVTLSCSPISGHRSVSWYQQTPGQGLQFLFEYFSETQRNKGNFPGRFSGRQFSNSRSEMNVSTLELGDSALYLCASSWDIRGEKLFFGSGTQLSVL.

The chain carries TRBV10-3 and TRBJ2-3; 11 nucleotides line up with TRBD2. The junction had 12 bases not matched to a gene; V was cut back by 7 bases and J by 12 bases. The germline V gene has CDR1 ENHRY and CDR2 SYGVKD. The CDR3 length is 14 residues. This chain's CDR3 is CAITQTSGTGYQYF. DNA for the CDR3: TGTGCCATCACCCAGACTAGCGGGACGGGTTACCAGTATTTT.

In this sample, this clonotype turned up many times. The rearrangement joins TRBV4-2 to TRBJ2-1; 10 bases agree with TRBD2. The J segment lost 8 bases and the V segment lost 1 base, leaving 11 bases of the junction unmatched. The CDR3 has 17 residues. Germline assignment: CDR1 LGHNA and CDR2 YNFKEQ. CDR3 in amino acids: CASSQVVVAGGLDEQFF. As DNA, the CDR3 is TGTGCCAGCAGCCAAGTGGTAGTAGCGGGAGGTCTGGATGAGCAGTTCTTC.

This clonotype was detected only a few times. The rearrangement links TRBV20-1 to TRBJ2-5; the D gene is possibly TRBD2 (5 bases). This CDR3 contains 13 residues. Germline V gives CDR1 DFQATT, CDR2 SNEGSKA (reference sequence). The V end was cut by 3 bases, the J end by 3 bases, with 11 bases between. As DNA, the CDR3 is TGCAGTGCTAGGGCGGGCGCGGAAGAGACCCAGTACTTC. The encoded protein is CSARAGAEETQYF.

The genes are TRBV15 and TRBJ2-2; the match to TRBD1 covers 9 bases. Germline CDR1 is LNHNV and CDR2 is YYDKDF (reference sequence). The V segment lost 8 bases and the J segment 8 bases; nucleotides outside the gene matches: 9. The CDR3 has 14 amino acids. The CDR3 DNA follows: TGTGCCACCCAGGGACAGGGAGTTGTTGGGGAGCTGTTTTTT. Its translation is CATQGQGVVGELFF.

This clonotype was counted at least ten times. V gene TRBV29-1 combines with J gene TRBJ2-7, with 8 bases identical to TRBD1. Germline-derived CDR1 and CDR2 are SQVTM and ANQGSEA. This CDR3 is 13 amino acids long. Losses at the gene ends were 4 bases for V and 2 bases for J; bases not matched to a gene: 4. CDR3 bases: TGCAGCGTTGTGGACAGGGCCGCCTACGAGCAGTACTTC. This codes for CSVVDRAAYEQYF.

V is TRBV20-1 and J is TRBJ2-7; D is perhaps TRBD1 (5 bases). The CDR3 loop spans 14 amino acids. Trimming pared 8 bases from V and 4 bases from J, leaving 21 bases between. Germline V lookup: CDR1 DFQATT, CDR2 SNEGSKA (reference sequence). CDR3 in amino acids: CSTGRSDLRYEQYF. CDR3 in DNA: TGCAGTACAGGACGGAGTGATCTTCGTTACGAGCAGTACTTC.

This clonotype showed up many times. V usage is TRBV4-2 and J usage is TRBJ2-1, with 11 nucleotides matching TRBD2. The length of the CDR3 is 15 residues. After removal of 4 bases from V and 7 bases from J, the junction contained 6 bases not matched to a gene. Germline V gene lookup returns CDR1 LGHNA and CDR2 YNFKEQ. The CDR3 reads CASSRDGTSGNEQFF. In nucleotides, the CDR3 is TGTGCCAGCAGCCGGGACGGGACTAGCGGAAATGAGCAGTTCTTC.

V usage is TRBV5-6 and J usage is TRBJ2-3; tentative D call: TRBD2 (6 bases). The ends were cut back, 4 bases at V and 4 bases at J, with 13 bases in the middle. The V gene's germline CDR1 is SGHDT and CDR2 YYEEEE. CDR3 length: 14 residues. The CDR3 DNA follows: TGTGCCAGCAGCCCGAGCGGGCCATCAGATACGCAGTATTTT. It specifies CASSPSGPSDTQYF.

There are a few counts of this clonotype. The CDR3 sequence: CASTEGVTGELFF. The CDR3 nucleotides are TGTGCCAGCACCGAGGGGGTAACCGGGGAGCTGTTTTTT. V and J are TRBV6-1 and TRBJ2-2, with TRBD1 as a possible D gene (6 bases). The CDR3 has 13 residues. V lost 7 bases and J lost 5, with 11 bases in between. Germline CDR1 is MNHNS and CDR2 is SASEGT.

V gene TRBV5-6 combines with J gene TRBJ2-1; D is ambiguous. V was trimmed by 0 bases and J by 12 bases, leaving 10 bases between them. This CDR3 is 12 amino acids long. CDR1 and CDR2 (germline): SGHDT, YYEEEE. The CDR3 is CASSLGTSLQFF. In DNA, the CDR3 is TGTGCCAGCAGCTTGGGGACGTCGTTGCAGTTCTTC.

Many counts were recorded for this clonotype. Here the CDR3 DNA reads TGTGCCAGCAGTTCCCGCAGGGGGATCTATGGCTACACCTTC. Protein product: CASSSRRGIYGYTF. The chain couples TRBV12-3 or TRBV12-4 to TRBJ1-2, with 7 bases lining up with TRBD1. This CDR3 spans 14 amino acids. Trimming at V came to 4 bases and at J to 4 bases, leaving 6 bases not matched to a gene.

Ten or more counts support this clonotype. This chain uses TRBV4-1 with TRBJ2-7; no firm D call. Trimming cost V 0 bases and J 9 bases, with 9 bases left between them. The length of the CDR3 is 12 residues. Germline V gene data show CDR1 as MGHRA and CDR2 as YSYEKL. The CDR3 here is CASSQDKFRQYF. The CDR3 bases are TGCGCCAGCAGCCAAGATAAATTTCGGCAGTACTTC.

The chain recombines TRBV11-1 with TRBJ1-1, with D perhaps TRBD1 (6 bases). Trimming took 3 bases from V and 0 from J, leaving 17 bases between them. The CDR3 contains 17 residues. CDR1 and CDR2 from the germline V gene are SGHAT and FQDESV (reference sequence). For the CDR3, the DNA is TGTGCCAGCAGCTTCTCCCTGGGGGGGGGGCTGAACACTGAAGCTTTCTTT. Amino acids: CASSFSLGGGLNTEAFF.

The CDR3 DNA follows: TGTGCCAGCAGTCCTCCCCGGGACAGGGGGCGGGATACGCAGTATTTT. Translation gives CASSPPRDRGRDTQYF. This chain uses TRBV28 with TRBJ2-3; 12 bases match TRBD1. The CDR3 extends over 16 amino acids. Germline-derived CDR1 and CDR2 are MDHEN and SYDVKM. V lost 5 bases and J lost 6; bases outside the gene matches: 9.

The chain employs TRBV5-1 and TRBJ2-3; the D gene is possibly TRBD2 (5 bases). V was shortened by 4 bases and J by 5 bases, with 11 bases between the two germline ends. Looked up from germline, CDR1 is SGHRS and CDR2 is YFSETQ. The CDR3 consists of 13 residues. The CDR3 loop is CASSPAGVDTQYF. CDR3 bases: TGCGCCAGCAGCCCGGCCGGGGTAGATACGCAGTATTTT.

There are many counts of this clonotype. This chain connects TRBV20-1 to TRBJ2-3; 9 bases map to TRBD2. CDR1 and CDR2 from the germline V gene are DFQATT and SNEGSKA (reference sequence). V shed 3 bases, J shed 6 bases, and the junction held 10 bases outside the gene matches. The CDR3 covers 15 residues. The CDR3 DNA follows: TGCAGTGCTAGCGTATCTGCGGGAGGGCCTGATACGCAGTATTTT. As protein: CSASVSAGGPDTQYF.